Included here is one T cell receptor beta chain sequence, with context. This sample was included in a study of OX40 agonist ivuxolimab in advanced cancers. At baseline, cycle 4 day 1, and cycle 7 day 1, blood was sampled. Clones were sequenced by immunoSEQ multiplex PCR, and TCRdb holds only the in-frame ones, with some missing. The table shows about 80,000 clones, with about 86% occurring only once. Germline-derived CDR1 and CDR2 are SGHNT and YYREEE (reference sequence). Trimming cost V 1 base and J 6 bases; bases outside gene matches: 8. The CDR3 is 15 amino acids. Sequences were derived from CD4+ or CD8+ T cells sorted from blood, sampled in a trial of the OX40 agonist ivuxolimab. The receptor comes from an adult with an advanced solid tumor such as melanoma, head and neck, liver or kidney cancer. The J gene is TRBJ2-7, the V gene TRBV5-4; TRBD2 agrees at 9 bases. For the CDR3, the DNA is TGTGCCAGCAGCTTGTGGCTAGCGGGGAGGGGCGAGCAGTACTTC. Protein product: CASSLWLAGRGEQYF.